These 29 T cell receptor beta chains came from one sample sequenced in a study of cytomegalovirus exposure and HLA in healthy donors. Both 60 Vbeta primers and 13 Jbeta primers went into the PCR. Profiling relied on immunoSEQ multiplex PCR, and the TCRdb table lists in-frame clones only, not all of them. Here the sample spans roughly 100,000 clones, about 80% being singletons. Sequencing was carried out using PBMCs. These receptors were collected from a man aged 35-49 years in good health and CMV-seropositive.

This rearrangement joins TRBV29-1 to TRBJ2-1; D gene uncertain. CDR3 size: 10 residues. Looked up from germline, CDR1 is SQVTM and CDR2 is ANQGSEA. Trimming shortened V by 7 bases and J by 4 bases, and 5 bases separated the two germline ends. The CDR3 DNA follows: TGCAGCGCAGATTACAATGAGCAGTTCTTC. Residues: CSADYNEQFF.

This clone occurred once. Other nucleotide sequences from this sample produce the same CDR3. The chain recombines TRBV11-2 with TRBJ2-5, with a possible D match to TRBD1 (6 bases). Germline V gene lookup returns CDR1 SGHAT and CDR2 FQNNGV. V dropped 1 base and J dropped 2 bases, with 11 bases sitting between them. The CDR3 runs to 15 residues. As DNA, the CDR3 is TGTGCCAGCAGCTTAGCCCCACAGGGACAAGAGACCCAGTACTTC. This codes for CASSLAPQGQETQYF.

The rearrangement links TRBV19 to TRBJ2-1, with D possibly matching TRBD2 (5 bases). This CDR3 region has 13 residues. Germline V gene lookup returns CDR1 LNHDA and CDR2 SQIVND (reference sequence). Deletions cut 8 bases from V and 6 bases from J, with 14 bases between. The CDR3 sequence is CASAAWRVNEQFF. The CDR3 DNA reads as TGTGCCAGTGCGGCTTGGCGGGTCAATGAGCAGTTCTTC. The complete variable domain, with remaining parts taken from reference TRBV19 and TRBJ2-1, reads DGGITQSPKYLFRKEGQNVTLSCEQNLNHDAMYWYRQDPGQGLRLIYYSQIVNDFQKGDIAEGYSVSREKKESFPLTVTSAQKNPTAFYLCASAAWRVNEQFFGPGTRLTVL.

The genes are TRBV28 and TRBJ2-1; 9 bases line up with TRBD1. CDR3 length: 15 amino acids. Germline lookup yields CDR1 MDHEN and CDR2 SYDVKM. Trimming took 7 bases from V and 2 from J; bases not matched to a gene: 6. The DNA for the CDR3 is TGTGCCAGCACTGGGGGACAGGGAGCCTACAATGAGCAGTTCTTC. Its protein is CASTGGQGAYNEQFF.

This clone was counted once. V gene TRBV14 combines with J gene TRBJ2-1; TRBD1 is a possible D gene (6 bases). The germline V gene has CDR1 SGHDN and CDR2 FVKESK. The CDR3 runs 15 residues. The V end lost 6 bases, the J end lost 3 bases, and 15 bases lay between the germline ends. CDR3 residues: CASSSNRAGYNEQFF. The CDR3 DNA is TGTGCCAGCAGTAGTAACAGGGCGGGCTACAATGAGCAGTTCTTC.

V gene TRBV27 combines with J gene TRBJ2-5; D may be TRBD1 (7 bases). The CDR3 sequence is 15 residues long. Germline V gene data show CDR1 as MNHEY and CDR2 as SMNVEV (reference sequence). V shed 7 bases and J shed 2 bases, with 17 bases lying between them. The CDR3 reads CASTLRSGGQETQYF. The DNA of the CDR3 is TGTGCCAGCACCTTACGGTCAGGGGGGCAAGAGACCCAGTACTTC.

The CDR3 DNA reads as TGTGCCAGCAGTCGGACAACGAACACCGGGGAGCTGTTTTTT. Amino acid sequence: CASSRTTNTGELFF. The chain uses TRBV27 and TRBJ2-2; D may be TRBD1 (5 bases). Trimming stripped 5 bases from V and 0 bases from J, with 7 bases between. The germline CDR1 and CDR2 sequences are MNHEY and SMNVEV (reference sequence). CDR3 size: 14 residues.

The chain has TRBV9 and TRBJ2-1; TRBD2 agrees at 11 bases. Germline CDR1 and CDR2: SGDLS and YYNGEE. CDR3 length: 15 residues. With 3 bases clipped from V and 6 bases from J, the junction kept 5 bases outside the gene matches. CDR3 amino acids: CASSAIAGGANEQFF. Here the CDR3 DNA reads TGTGCCAGCAGCGCAATAGCGGGAGGGGCCAATGAGCAGTTCTTC.

The chain is built from TRBV11-2 and TRBJ2-7; TRBD1 aligns across 12 bases. CDR1 is SGHAT and CDR2 is FQNNGV in the germline V gene. The trim removed 6 bases at V and 4 bases at J, leaving 10 bases unmatched. This CDR3 contains 16 residues. The CDR3 nucleotides read TGTGCCAGCAGTGCCGCCGGGACAGGGGGCAAGTACGAGCAGTACTTC. Translation gives CASSAAGTGGKYEQYF.

The DNA of the CDR3 is TGTGCCACCAGCAGAGATGCGAAGAACTATGGCTACACCTTC. Encoded protein: CATSRDAKNYGYTF. The rearrangement links TRBV15 to TRBJ1-2; D call uncertain. V was pared by 0 bases and J by 2 bases, with 7 bases between. The CDR3 runs 14 residues. Germline V gene lookup returns CDR1 LNHNV and CDR2 YYDKDF (reference sequence).

The chain joins TRBV10-3 to TRBJ1-1; 10 bases fit TRBD1. The CDR3 runs 14 residues. Germline V CDR1 and CDR2: ENHRY, SYGVKD. V shed 2 bases and J 7 bases; nucleotides not matched to a gene: 4. This chain's CDR3 is CAISEGDRGFEAFF. The CDR3 coding sequence is TGTGCCATCAGTGAGGGGGACAGGGGTTTTGAAGCTTTCTTT.

The chain employs TRBV19 and TRBJ1-2, with unresolved D. The CDR3 has 14 residues. Germline assignment: CDR1 LNHDA and CDR2 SQIVND (reference sequence). V was trimmed by 3 bases and J by 3 bases, leaving 11 bases between them. The CDR3 sequence: CASSIWGDDYGYTF. For the CDR3, the DNA is TGTGCCAGTAGTATCTGGGGAGATGACTATGGCTACACCTTC.

The V gene is TRBV28, the J gene TRBJ2-7; D uncertain. V gave up 10 bases and J gave up 6 bases, with 16 bases separating them. CDR1 and CDR2 from the germline V gene are MDHEN and SYDVKM. The CDR3 extends over 12 amino acids. As DNA, the CDR3 is TGTGCCACCGCCCCCACTTCGCGCGAGCAGTACTTC. Protein product: CATAPTSREQYF.

Regarding this clone: At one end the junction does not follow the germline gene, possibly because of a read error. Other DNA sequences of this sample code for an identical CDR3. The chain is built from TRBV11-2 and TRBJ2-1, with TRBD2 matching 11 bases. The CDR3 extends over 15 amino acids. Looked up from germline, CDR1 is SGHAT and CDR2 is FQNNGV. CDR3 sequence: CASSYHSGGGNEQFF. In DNA form, the CDR3 reads TGTGCCAGTAGCTATCATAGCGGGGGGGGCAATGAGCAGTTCTTC.

The chain couples TRBV7-8 to TRBJ2-2; the match to TRBD2 covers 7 bases. V was clipped by 8 bases and J by 0 bases; unmatched bases: 6. Germline V gives CDR1 SGHVS, CDR2 FQNEAQ. This CDR3 spans 15 amino acids. Here the CDR3 reads CASVKGTTNTGELFF. CDR3 nucleotide sequence: TGTGCCAGCGTTAAGGGGACTACGAACACCGGGGAGCTGTTTTTT. The full variable domain, with the rest looked up from reference TRBV7-8 and TRBJ2-2, is GAGVSQSPRYKVAKRGQDVALRCDPISGHVSLFWYQQALGQGPEFLTYFQNEAQLDKSGLPSDRFFAERPEGSVSTLKIQRTQQEDSAVYLCASVKGTTNTGELFFGEGSRLTVL.

This chain uses TRBV7-8 with TRBJ2-7; no firm D call. The CDR3 spans 14 residues. The V and J ends lost 4 bases and 1 base respectively, with 11 bases between them. The V gene's germline CDR1 is SGHVS and CDR2 FQNEAQ. The CDR3 nucleotides are TGTGCCAGCAGCTCCGGTGAGGTTTCCTACGAGCAGTACTTC. Encoded protein: CASSSGEVSYEQYF.

This clone showed up just a few times. J is TRBJ2-1 and V is TRBV29-1; 9 nucleotides match TRBD2. Germline CDR1 reads SQVTM; CDR2 reads ANQGSEA. V was clipped by 6 bases and J by 5 bases; unmatched bases: 8. This CDR3 has 14 residues. The CDR3 reads CSVARLAADNEQFF. In DNA, the CDR3 is TGCAGCGTAGCCCGACTAGCGGCAGACAATGAGCAGTTCTTC.

The CDR3 bases are TGCGCCAGCAGCTTGAATCCTTACTCTGGGGCCAACGTCCTGACTTTC. Translating gives CASSLNPYSGANVLTF. The genes are TRBV5-1 and TRBJ2-6; no clear D gene. The CDR3 is 16 amino acids. Deletions cut 1 base from V and 0 bases from J, with 8 bases between. Germline-derived CDR1 and CDR2 are SGHRS and YFSETQ.

This clone occurred once. This chain uses TRBV9 with TRBJ2-7; no clear D. V lost 0 bases and J 4 bases, leaving 8 bases between the germline ends. CDR1 is SGDLS, CDR2 YYNGEE, per germline. The CDR3 runs 13 residues. The DNA for the CDR3 is TGTGCCAGCAGCGTAGGATTCGCGTACGAGCAGTACTTC. This gives the protein CASSVGFAYEQYF.

The chain recombines TRBV9 with TRBJ1-4, with 7 bases that match TRBD1. The CDR3 consists of 14 residues. V lost 1 base, J lost 8 bases, and 5 bases stayed unmatched. CDR1 is SGDLS, CDR2 YYNGEE, per germline. The DNA for the CDR3 is TGTGCCAGCAGCGTAAGGGGGCAGGGGGAAAAACTGTTTTTT. It codes for CASSVRGQGEKLFF.

The V call is TRBV7-3, the J call TRBJ2-3; D might be TRBD1 (5 bases). Germline CDR1 SGHTA, CDR2 FQGTGA. Trimming removed 3 bases at V and 0 bases at J, with 13 bases between. CDR3 length: 16 amino acids. Here the CDR3 reads CASSLTDRRSTDTQYF. Here the CDR3 DNA reads TGTGCCAGCAGCTTGACAGACAGACGGAGCACAGATACGCAGTATTTT.

CDR3 protein: CASRLQGAYGYTF. The CDR3 bases are TGTGCCAGCAGGCTACAGGGAGCCTATGGCTACACCTTC. This chain links TRBV6-5 with TRBJ1-2; the D gene is possibly TRBD1 (6 bases). The CDR3 has 13 amino acids. The germline V gene has CDR1 MNHEY and CDR2 SVGAGI. Deletions cut 6 bases from V and 4 bases from J, with 12 bases between.

A few counts support this clone. The chain has TRBV27 and TRBJ2-2; maybe TRBD1 (7 bases). The CDR3 is made up of 16 amino acids. With 7 bases removed from V and 2 bases from J, the gap between germline ends came to 17 bases. Germline loops: CDR1 MNHEY, CDR2 SMNVEV (reference sequence). CDR3 nucleotide sequence: TGTGCCAGCAACCCGGCGGGACAGTTAAACACCGGGGAGCTGTTTTTT. It translates to CASNPAGQLNTGELFF.

The gene calls are TRBV6-5 and TRBJ2-2; 9 positions agree with TRBD2. V was pared by 7 bases and J by 6 bases, with 6 bases of the junction left unmatched. CDR1 is MNHEY, CDR2 SVGAGI, per germline. The CDR3 has 14 amino acids. The CDR3 is CASTASGIPGELFF. DNA of the CDR3: TGTGCCAGCACGGCTAGCGGGATCCCCGGGGAGCTGTTTTTT.

CDR3 nucleotides: TGTGCCACCAGCAGAGTAGGAGTTTCCGAGCAGTACTTC. It translates to CATSRVGVSEQYF. The chain carries TRBV15 and TRBJ2-7; D is unclear. Germline V CDR1 and CDR2: LNHNV, YYDKDF (reference sequence). The CDR3 loop spans 13 amino acids. Deletions cut 1 base from V and 6 bases from J, with 10 bases between. The full variable domain, its missing parts supplied by reference TRBV15 and TRBJ2-7, is DAMVIQNPRYQVTQFGKPVTLSCSQTLNHNVMYWYQQKSSQAPKLLFHYYDKDFNNEADTPDNFQSRRPNTSFCFLDIRSPGLGDTAMYLCATSRVGVSEQYFGPGTRLTVT.

The chain couples TRBV7-9 to TRBJ2-4; weak D call: TRBD2 (7 bases). V was trimmed by 7 bases and J by 0 bases, leaving 16 bases between them. The CDR3 loop spans 16 amino acids. The germline V gene encodes CDR1 SEHNR and CDR2 FQNEAQ (reference sequence). The CDR3 DNA reads TGTGCCAGCACCCTAGGGGGGGCGCTAGCCAAAAACATTCAGTACTTC. It yields the protein CASTLGGALAKNIQYF.

The rearrangement links TRBV11-3 to TRBJ1-3; 7 bases agree with TRBD1. After removal of 5 bases from V and 0 bases from J, the junction contained 4 bases not matched to a gene. The CDR3 runs 15 residues. CDR1 SGHNT and CDR2 YENEEA come from the germline V gene. The CDR3 region is CASSLRGDSGNTIYF. The CDR3 coding sequence is TGTGCCAGCAGCCTCAGGGGGGACTCTGGAAACACCATATATTTT.

This chain links TRBV6-5 with TRBJ2-7; TRBD1 agrees at 7 bases. CDR1 and CDR2 from the germline V gene are MNHEY and SVGAGI. V lost 3 bases to trimming and J lost 3 bases; unmatched junction nucleotides: 8. This CDR3 has 15 amino acids. The CDR3 coding sequence is TGTGCCAGCAGTTATATGGGACAGAGTGGCTACGAGCAGTACTTC. This encodes CASSYMGQSGYEQYF.

This rearrangement joins TRBV5-1 to TRBJ2-7; TRBD2 matches at 12 bases. The CDR3 is 14 amino acids. After removal of 4 bases from V and 3 bases from J, the junction contained 2 bases not matched to a gene. The germline V gene has CDR1 SGHRS and CDR2 YFSETQ. The CDR3, as DNA: TGCGCCAGCAGCAAGACTAGCGGGAGCTACGAGCAGTACTTC. Translated: CASSKTSGSYEQYF.